This TCR beta chain emerged from a study of T cells in Graves' hyperthyroidism and ophthalmopathy. Used for diagnoses were clinical symptoms, serum thyroxine and TRAb, thyroid ultrasound and orbital computed tomography. There were TCR beta CDR3 regions amplified from RNA transcripts. The study used the HTBI primer set for a first-round RT-PCR of the TCR CDR3. TCRdb re-derived calls from the multiplex PCR reads in MiXCR, one entry per CDR3 protein. The table shows 550,000 to 700,000 distinct CDR3 sequences, with 46% occurring only once. V lost 5 bases and J 9 bases, leaving 20 bases between the germline ends. The CDR3 runs to 14 residues. Per the germline V gene, CDR1 is MDHEN and CDR2 is SYDVKM. The study, taken as a whole, reports: Median prediction lead before ophthalmopathy onset was 6.5 months with the model.

This clonotype was counted many times. Its antigen remains unidentified. Input material: peripheral blood or thyroid tissue (not recorded which). The receptor's source is an adult woman with Graves' disease, either hyperthyroidism or ophthalmopathy (not recorded which). The chain recombines TRBV28 with TRBJ2-7, with D perhaps TRBD2 (6 bases). The CDR3 DNA reads as TGTGCCAGCAGTCTCAGGACCCAAATCGGGGGGCAGTACTTC. Its translation is CASSLRTQIGGQYF.